This passage covers 32 T cell receptor beta chains from one sample sequenced in a study of blood T cell repertoires in COVID-19 (TCRdb year 2020). Library method: the immunoSEQ multiplex PCR assay. TCRdb holds this immuneACCESS table with in-frame rearrangements only. Some clones are missing; in checked studies, unresolved V genes explain under half, and the rest has no known cause. Here the sample has roughly 87,000 clones; approximately 84% occur a single time. Of the sample, around 16% is held by the ten largest clones. Sequencing was carried out using peripheral blood. The receptors originated from a woman aged 55-70 years with acute or convalescent COVID-19.

The genes are TRBV27 and TRBJ2-7; TRBD2 agrees at 7 bases. CDR3 length equals 15 residues. With 5 bases clipped from V and 3 bases from J, the junction kept 10 bases outside the gene matches. Germline assignment: CDR1 MNHEY and CDR2 SMNVEV (reference sequence). The DNA for the CDR3 is TGTGCCAGCAGTCCATGGGGGGGGACCTTCTACGAGCAGTACTTC. This translates into CASSPWGGTFYEQYF.

V gene TRBV15 combines with J gene TRBJ1-4; 7 bases are a match to TRBD1. CDR3 size: 14 residues. Germline V gene data show CDR1 as LNHNV and CDR2 as YYDKDF (reference sequence). V lost 11 bases, J lost 5 bases, and 11 bases stayed unmatched. The CDR3 DNA sequence: TGTGCCTCTCTCAAGGGACAGTCCAATGAAAAACTGTTTTTT. This sequence encodes CASLKGQSNEKLFF.

The genes are TRBV3-1 (or the pseudogene TRBV3-2) and TRBJ1-2, with 7 nucleotides matching TRBD1. Germline CDR1 LGHDT, CDR2 YNNKEL (reference sequence). The ends lost 2 bases at V and 6 bases at J; junction bases unmatched: 6. This CDR3 has 14 residues. The CDR3 region is CASSQWTGLNGYTF. The CDR3 nucleotides are TGTGCCAGCAGCCAATGGACAGGATTGAATGGCTACACCTTC.

The chain joins TRBV2 to TRBJ2-7, with TRBD1 matching over 9 bases. This CDR3 region has 14 residues. V lost 4 bases and J lost 1; bases outside the gene matches: 2. The germline V gene has CDR1 SNHLY and CDR2 FYNNEI. The CDR3 is CASSGQGGSYEQYF. The CDR3 coding sequence is TGTGCCAGCAGTGGACAGGGGGGGTCCTACGAGCAGTACTTC.

The genes are TRBV28 and TRBJ1-2; tentative D call: TRBD1 (5 bases). Germline lookup yields CDR1 MDHEN and CDR2 SYDVKM. CDR3 length equals 13 residues. Trimming left V 3 bases short and J 4 bases short, with 9 bases between. CDR3 region: CASSLGQGYGYTF. CDR3 DNA sequence: TGTGCCAGCAGTTTGGGCCAGGGCTATGGCTACACCTTC.

The V and J genes are TRBV4-1 and TRBJ2-7, with D possibly TRBD1 on 6 matching bases. There are 15 residues in the CDR3. V lost 4 bases to trimming and J lost 1 base, with 14 bases between them. Germline V gene lookup returns CDR1 MGHRA and CDR2 YSYEKL. The CDR3 sequence: CASSRGHGLSYEQYF. CDR3 nucleotide sequence: TGCGCCAGCAGCCGGGGACACGGGCTTTCCTACGAGCAGTACTTC.

This clone was counted only a few times. The chain recombines TRBV7-2 with TRBJ1-5, with D possibly being TRBD1 (5 bases). There are 13 residues in the CDR3. Germline assignment: CDR1 SGHTA and CDR2 FQGNSA. Trimming left V 5 bases short and J 12 bases short, with 17 bases between. The CDR3, as DNA: TGTGCCAGCAGCCCAGGGTTGGGGAAACTCCAGCATTTT. Translation gives CASSPGLGKLQHF.

J is TRBJ1-4 and V is TRBV3-1 (or the pseudogene TRBV3-2); D possibly corresponds to TRBD1 (5 bases). V lost 8 bases and J lost 8, with 15 bases in between. CDR3 length: 13 amino acids. Per germline, CDR1 LGHDT and CDR2 YNNKEL (reference sequence). The CDR3 region is CASGRDSGEKLFF. The CDR3 nucleotides are TGTGCCAGCGGGAGGGACTCGGGGGAAAAACTGTTTTTT.

This clone was observed once. The J gene is TRBJ2-2, the V gene TRBV7-3; D might be TRBD1 (5 bases). Germline-derived CDR1 and CDR2 are SGHTA and FQGTGA. The germline V and J ends were trimmed by 2 bases and 1 base, with 5 bases remaining between them. This CDR3 is 14 amino acids long. CDR3 sequence reads: CASSLQGNTGELFF. DNA of the CDR3: TGTGCCAGCAGCTTACAGGGGAACACCGGGGAGCTGTTTTTT.

This chain joins TRBV19 and TRBJ1-3; no firm D call. The germline V gene encodes CDR1 LNHDA and CDR2 SQIVND (reference sequence). The CDR3 loop spans 14 amino acids. Trimming left V 5 bases short and J 0 bases short, with 8 bases between. The CDR3 protein is CASSRGDSGNTIYF. CDR3 bases: TGTGCCAGTAGTCGCGGCGACTCTGGAAACACCATATATTTT.

The gene calls are TRBV29-1 and TRBJ2-7, with 8 bases aligning to TRBD1. V lost 6 bases to trimming and J lost 0 bases; unmatched junction nucleotides: 4. CDR1 SQVTM and CDR2 ANQGSEA come from the germline V gene. There are 13 residues in the CDR3. Here the CDR3 DNA reads TGCAGCGTGTGCAGGGGGCGCTCCTACGAGCAGTACTTC. As protein: CSVCRGRSYEQYF.

This chain joins TRBV28 and TRBJ1-1, with D possibly matching TRBD1 (6 bases). The germline V and J ends were trimmed by 6 bases and 6 bases, with 23 bases remaining between them. CDR3 length equals 16 residues. Germline values: CDR1 MDHEN, CDR2 SYDVKM. The CDR3 here is CASSPGGGRGWAEAFF. CDR3 nucleotide sequence: TGTGCCAGCAGCCCCGGGGGGGGGCGCGGATGGGCTGAAGCTTTCTTT.

This chain joins TRBV28 and TRBJ2-5, with TRBD2 matching 8 bases. CDR3 length equals 13 residues. Germline V gene sequence: CDR1 MDHEN, CDR2 SYDVKM. Unmatched junction bases numbered 5, after V lost 7 bases and J lost 4 bases. The DNA of the CDR3 is TGTGCCAGCATGGCCAGCGGGAGAGAGACCCAGTACTTC. This encodes CASMASGRETQYF.

The chain is built from TRBV19 and TRBJ1-1, with D unresolved. V was clipped by 7 bases and J by 4 bases, with 16 bases between them. CDR3 length: 14 residues. Germline V gene lookup returns CDR1 LNHDA and CDR2 SQIVND (reference sequence). CDR3 in amino acids: CASTRGPTSTEAFF. The CDR3 DNA reads as TGTGCCAGTACCCGAGGTCCCACTAGCACTGAAGCTTTCTTT.

The chain is built from TRBV6-2 or TRBV6-3 and TRBJ2-2; D ambiguous. V lost 6 bases to trimming and J lost 6 bases, with 8 bases between them. The CDR3 spans 12 residues. Germline CDR1 and CDR2: MNHEY and SVGEGT. The DNA for the CDR3 is TGTGCCAGCAGCCGAAGCTCCGGGGAGCTGTTTTTT. Protein: CASSRSSGELFF.

J is TRBJ1-1 and V is TRBV20-1; no clear D gene. Germline V gene lookup returns CDR1 DFQATT and CDR2 SNEGSKA (reference sequence). The V end lost 6 bases, the J end lost 2 bases, and 4 bases lay between the germline ends. The CDR3 spans 10 residues. The CDR3 sequence: CSAVNTEAFF. The CDR3 DNA reads TGCAGTGCCGTAAACACTGAAGCTTTCTTT.

The rearrangement links TRBV9 to TRBJ1-1; 7 nucleotides align to TRBD1. The CDR3 runs to 14 residues. The V gene's germline CDR1 is SGDLS and CDR2 YYNGEE. Germline trimming cut 4 bases from V and 0 bases from J; bases unmatched to any gene: 3. The DNA of the CDR3 is TGTGCCAGCAGCAAACAGGGGCTGAACACTGAAGCTTTCTTT. Residues: CASSKQGLNTEAFF.

V and J are TRBV2 and TRBJ1-4, with D uncertain. The CDR3 totals 16 residues. Germline V lookup: CDR1 SNHLY, CDR2 FYNNEI. The V end lost 3 bases, the J end lost 0 bases, and 11 bases lay between the germline ends. In DNA, the CDR3 is TGTGCCAGCAGTGAGCGGATCCCTGCAACTAATGAAAAACTGTTTTTT. It encodes CASSERIPATNEKLFF.

CDR3 bases: TGTGCCAGCAGCCCATTCCGGGACTATGGCTACACCTTC. This sequence encodes CASSPFRDYGYTF. This rearrangement joins TRBV7-9 to TRBJ1-2; no clear D. The germline CDR1 and CDR2 sequences are SEHNR and FQNEAQ (reference sequence). The ends were cut back, 5 bases at V and 3 bases at J, with 10 bases in the middle. This CDR3 has 13 amino acids.

This clone came up once. The genes are TRBV3-1 (or the pseudogene TRBV3-2) and TRBJ1-2; D unclear. Per the germline V gene, CDR1 is LGHDT and CDR2 is YNNKEL (reference sequence). CDR3 length equals 15 residues. V was clipped by 1 base and J by 1 base, with 10 bases between them. The CDR3 region is CASSQGGQNNYGYTF. The CDR3 DNA reads as TGTGCCAGCAGCCAAGGTGGGCAGAATAACTATGGCTACACCTTC.

The chain carries TRBV6-2 or TRBV6-3 and TRBJ1-3; D unclear. Per the germline V gene, CDR1 is MNHEY and CDR2 is SVGEGT. V dropped 2 bases and J dropped 8 bases, with 13 bases sitting between them. This CDR3 has 14 amino acids. DNA of the CDR3: TGTGCCAGCAGTTACAATCAGCGTGCGGACACCATATATTTT. Its protein is CASSYNQRADTIYF.

CDR3 residues: CASSFQTGRNTEAFF. DNA for the CDR3: TGTGCCAGCAGCTTCCAAACAGGACGGAACACTGAAGCTTTCTTT. The V and J genes are TRBV5-4 and TRBJ1-1; D possibly corresponds to TRBD1 (5 bases). The germline V gene has CDR1 SGHNT and CDR2 YYREEE (reference sequence). Trimming stripped 2 bases from V and 1 base from J, with 12 bases between. The CDR3 has 15 residues. The full variable domain, completed using reference TRBV5-4 and TRBJ1-1, is ETGVTQSPTHLIKTRGQQVTLRCSSQSGHNTVSWYQQALGQGPQFIFQYYREEENGRGNFPPRFSGLQFPNYSSELNVNALELDDSALYLCASSFQTGRNTEAFFGQGTRLTVV.

This chain uses TRBV9 with TRBJ2-1; D is unresolved. The germline V gene encodes CDR1 SGDLS and CDR2 YYNGEE. CDR3 length: 17 amino acids. V shed 0 bases and J shed 8 bases, with 21 bases lying between them. The CDR3 sequence is CASSVGPPLRATHEQFF. The CDR3, as DNA: TGTGCCAGCAGCGTAGGCCCGCCCCTCCGAGCAACCCATGAGCAGTTCTTC.

The V and J genes are TRBV5-4 and TRBJ2-1; D is ambiguous. V was clipped by 0 bases and J by 4 bases, with 5 bases between them. The germline V gene has CDR1 SGHNT and CDR2 YYREEE (reference sequence). The CDR3 is 13 residues long. The CDR3 loop is CASSLGVYNEQFF. CDR3 nucleotides: TGTGCCAGCAGCTTGGGAGTTTACAATGAGCAGTTCTTC. The whole variable domain, remainder taken from reference TRBV5-4 and TRBJ2-1, is ETGVTQSPTHLIKTRGQQVTLRCSSQSGHNTVSWYQQALGQGPQFIFQYYREEENGRGNFPPRFSGLQFPNYSSELNVNALELDDSALYLCASSLGVYNEQFFGPGTRLTVL.

The CDR3 sequence: CAGGLEQYF. CDR3 coding DNA: TGTGCGGGGGGGCTCGAGCAGTACTTC. J is TRBJ2-7 and V is TRBV5-6, with a tentative D call TRBD2 (7 bases). The V gene's germline CDR1 is SGHDT and CDR2 YYEEEE. This CDR3 has 9 residues.

The chain joins TRBV3-1 (or the pseudogene TRBV3-2) to TRBJ1-6; 9 bases line up with TRBD1. The V and J ends lost 6 bases and 7 bases, in that order; junction bases with no gene match: 1. CDR3 length: 13 amino acids. Germline-derived CDR1 and CDR2 are LGHDT and YNNKEL (reference sequence). CDR3 coding DNA: TGTGCCAGCAGGGACAGGGGCAATTCACCCCTCCACTTT. This encodes CASRDRGNSPLHF.

The chain couples TRBV5-1 to TRBJ1-6; 8 bases map to TRBD1. Trimming at V came to 2 bases and at J to 9 bases, leaving 10 bases not matched to a gene. The CDR3 is made up of 16 amino acids. Germline V CDR1 and CDR2: SGHRS, YFSETQ. In DNA form, the CDR3 reads TGCGCCAGCAGCTTAACCTTGGACAGGGTAGTTTCACCCCTCCACTTT. Encoded protein: CASSLTLDRVVSPLHF.

With respect to this clone: Other DNA sequences in the sample encode the same CDR3. The chain recombines TRBV30 with TRBJ2-3, with 7 bases that match TRBD2. This CDR3 has 12 amino acids. Germline assignment: CDR1 GTSNPN and CDR2 SVGIG (reference sequence). The ends lost 4 bases at V and 9 bases at J; junction bases unmatched: 7. As DNA, the CDR3 is TGTGCCTGGACTAGCGGAGGGCAAACGCAGTATTTT. This encodes CAWTSGGQTQYF.

The rearrangement joins TRBV29-1 to TRBJ1-1; 7 nucleotides align to TRBD1. The CDR3 totals 13 residues. Germline V lookup: CDR1 SQVTM, CDR2 ANQGSEA. V shed 6 bases, J shed 1 base, and the junction held 5 bases outside the gene matches. CDR3 residues: CSVVDRWNTEAFF. CDR3 nucleotide sequence: TGCAGCGTCGTGGACAGGTGGAACACTGAAGCTTTCTTT. Drawing the rest from reference TRBV29-1 and TRBJ1-1, the complete variable domain is SAVISQKPSRDICQRGTSLTIQCQVDSQVTMMFWYRQQPGQSLTLIATANQGSEATYESGFVIDKFPISRPNLTFSTLTVSNMSPEDSSIYLCSVVDRWNTEAFFGQGTRLTVV.

The chain carries TRBV10-3 and TRBJ1-5; tentatively, D is TRBD1 (5 bases). Germline values: CDR1 ENHRY, CDR2 SYGVKD. V lost 4 bases to trimming and J lost 5 bases, with 6 bases between them. The CDR3 sequence is 12 residues long. CDR3 sequence: CAISARDQPQHF. The CDR3, as DNA: TGTGCCATCAGTGCCAGGGATCAGCCCCAGCATTTT.

This chain uses TRBV5-5 with TRBJ1-6; no firm D call. This CDR3 contains 12 residues. In germline, CDR1 is SGHKS, CDR2 YYEKEE (reference sequence). Trimming left V 3 bases short and J 10 bases short, with 8 bases between. For the CDR3, the DNA is TGTGCCAGCAGCTCCAACGGGTCACCCCTCCACTTT. This gives the protein CASSSNGSPLHF.

V usage is TRBV30 and J usage is TRBJ2-2; 15 positions agree with TRBD2. The CDR3 is made up of 16 amino acids. V lost 1 base, J lost 7 bases, and 4 bases stayed unmatched. Germline V gene sequence: CDR1 GTSNPN, CDR2 SVGIG (reference sequence). The CDR3 bases are TGTGCCTGGAGTGGGACTAGCGGGGGGGAAGGCGGGGAGCTGTTTTTT. Translating gives CAWSGTSGGEGGELFF.